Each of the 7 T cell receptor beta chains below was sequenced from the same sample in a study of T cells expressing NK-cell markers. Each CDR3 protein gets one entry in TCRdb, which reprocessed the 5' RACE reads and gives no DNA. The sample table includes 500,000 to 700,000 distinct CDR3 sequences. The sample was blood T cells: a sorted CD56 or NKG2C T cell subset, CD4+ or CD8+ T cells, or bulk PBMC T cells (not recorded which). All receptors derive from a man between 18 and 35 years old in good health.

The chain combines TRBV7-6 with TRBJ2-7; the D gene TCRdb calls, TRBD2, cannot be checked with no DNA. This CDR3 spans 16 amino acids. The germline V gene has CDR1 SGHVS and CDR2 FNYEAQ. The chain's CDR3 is CASSGQGLAGVWEQYF.

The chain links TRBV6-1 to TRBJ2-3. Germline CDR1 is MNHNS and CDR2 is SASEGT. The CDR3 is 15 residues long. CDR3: CASDGSYSSTDTQYF.

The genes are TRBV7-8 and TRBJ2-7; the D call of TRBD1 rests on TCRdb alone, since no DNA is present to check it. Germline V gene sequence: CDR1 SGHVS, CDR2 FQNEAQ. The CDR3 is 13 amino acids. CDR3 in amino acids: CASSSYNTGTQYF.

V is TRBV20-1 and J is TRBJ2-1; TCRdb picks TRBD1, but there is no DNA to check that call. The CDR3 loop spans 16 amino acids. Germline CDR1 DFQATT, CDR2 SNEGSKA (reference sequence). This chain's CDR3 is CSARLPTGLNINEQFF.

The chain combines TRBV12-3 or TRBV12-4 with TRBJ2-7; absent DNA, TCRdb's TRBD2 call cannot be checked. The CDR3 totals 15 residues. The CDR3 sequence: CASSSQGLGTNEQYF.

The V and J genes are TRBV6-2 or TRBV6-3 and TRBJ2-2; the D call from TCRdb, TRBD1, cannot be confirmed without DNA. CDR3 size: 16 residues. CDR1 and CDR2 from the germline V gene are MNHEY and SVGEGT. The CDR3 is CASSRTGTGNTGELFF.

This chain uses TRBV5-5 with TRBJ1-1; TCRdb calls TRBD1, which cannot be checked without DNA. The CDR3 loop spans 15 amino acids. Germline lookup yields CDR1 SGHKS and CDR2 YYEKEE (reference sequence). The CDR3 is CASTMGQGLNTEAFF.